Following are 21 T cell receptor beta chains from one sample sequenced in a study of blood T cell repertoires in COVID-19. The protocol was immunoSEQ multiplex PCR, while the TCRdb copy is restricted to in-frame clones and leaves out a portion. The repertoire has 140,000 or so clones, about 85% of them found once; the top ten carry roughly 4.9%. Material for sequencing was peripheral blood. Receptor source: a woman between 65 and 79 years old with COVID-19, enrolled during active disease.

The CDR3 DNA reads as TGTGCCAGCAGCTCCGGGGGAGGGGAAAAACTGTTTTTT. The encoded protein is CASSSGGGEKLFF. This chain links TRBV5-6 with TRBJ1-4; D is perhaps TRBD1 (5 bases). The germline gives CDR1 SGHDT, CDR2 YYEEEE. The V end lost 3 bases, the J end lost 8 bases, and 11 bases lay between the germline ends. The CDR3 loop spans 13 amino acids.

J is TRBJ1-3 and V is TRBV29-1; a possible D gene is TRBD1 (6 bases). With 3 bases removed from V and 6 bases from J, the gap between germline ends came to 9 bases. CDR3 length: 12 amino acids. Germline CDR1 SQVTM, CDR2 ANQGSEA. CDR3 loop: CSVDRGENTIYF. The CDR3 DNA follows: TGCAGCGTTGACAGGGGAGAAAACACCATATATTTT.

This rearrangement joins TRBV28 to TRBJ1-3, with D tentatively TRBD1 (5 bases). The germline gives CDR1 MDHEN, CDR2 SYDVKM. This CDR3 is 15 amino acids long. The V end was cut by 6 bases, the J end by 0 bases, with 12 bases between. The CDR3: CASSPGGNSGNTIYF. The CDR3 DNA reads TGTGCCAGCAGCCCCGGGGGGAACTCTGGAAACACCATATATTTT.

The rearrangement joins TRBV28 to TRBJ2-2, with 8 bases aligning to TRBD2. Trimming cost V 10 bases and J 3 bases; bases outside gene matches: 7. The CDR3 totals 14 residues. In germline, CDR1 is MDHEN, CDR2 SYDVKM. The CDR3 protein is CAILGTRYTGELFF. The CDR3 nucleotides are TGTGCCATACTTGGGACTAGGTACACCGGGGAGCTGTTTTTT.

The chain joins TRBV18 to TRBJ2-7; TRBD1 might be the D (5 bases). This CDR3 region has 14 residues. Germline V gene data show CDR1 as KGHSH and CDR2 as LQKENI. With 6 bases removed from V and 2 bases from J, the gap between germline ends came to 14 bases. CDR3 region: CASSPVTEAYEQYF. The CDR3 DNA follows: TGTGCCAGCTCGCCGGTGACAGAGGCCTACGAGCAGTACTTC.

The chain couples TRBV2 to TRBJ1-2; the D is unclear. V was clipped by 7 bases and J by 4 bases, with 10 bases between them. The length of the CDR3 is 12 residues. Germline V gene data show CDR1 as SNHLY and CDR2 as FYNNEI. CDR3 coding DNA: TGTGCCAGCACCGAGGCTCCCTATGGCTACACCTTC. It translates to CASTEAPYGYTF.

The chain carries TRBV7-9 and TRBJ1-3, with D perhaps TRBD1 (5 bases). V was pared by 8 bases and J by 0 bases, with 8 bases between. The CDR3 covers 13 residues. The germline gives CDR1 SEHNR, CDR2 FQNEAQ (reference sequence). CDR3 coding DNA: TGTGCCAGCCGAACAGGCTCTGGAAACACCATATATTTT. Residues: CASRTGSGNTIYF.

The chain couples TRBV6-5 to TRBJ1-5, with D perhaps TRBD1 (6 bases). V was trimmed by 5 bases and J by 7 bases, leaving 12 bases between them. The germline CDR1 and CDR2 sequences are MNHEY and SVGAGI. This CDR3 spans 13 amino acids. Written as DNA, the CDR3 is TGTGCCAGCAGTCTACAGGGAAGGCAGCCCCAGCATTTT. The encoded protein is CASSLQGRQPQHF.

CDR3 in DNA: TGTGCCAGCAGCCACGGGGTCCTAAAGACTGAAGCTTTCTTT. Encoded protein: CASSHGVLKTEAFF. The rearrangement joins TRBV3-1 (or the pseudogene TRBV3-2) to TRBJ1-1; D uncertain. This CDR3 has 14 residues. V gave up 3 bases and J gave up 5 bases, with 13 bases separating them. Germline V gives CDR1 LGHDT, CDR2 YNNKEL (reference sequence).

This rearrangement joins TRBV5-5 to TRBJ2-3; D gene ambiguous. CDR1 SGHKS and CDR2 YYEKEE come from the germline V gene (reference sequence). V was trimmed by 2 bases and J by 10 bases, leaving 26 bases between them. CDR3 size: 17 residues. CDR3 DNA sequence: TGTGCCAGCAGCTTTCGAGGCACGGCGGCCGATACCTACCCGCAGTATTTT. It translates to CASSFRGTAADTYPQYF.

This clone was detected a few times. The chain uses TRBV5-1 and TRBJ1-1; tentatively, D is TRBD1 (5 bases). Trimming stripped 0 bases from V and 11 bases from J, with 20 bases between. The CDR3 sequence is 15 residues long. Germline CDR1 reads SGHRS; CDR2 reads YFSETQ. CDR3 sequence reads: CASSLVGRGGKRAFF. CDR3 DNA: TGCGCCAGCAGCTTGGTCGGAAGGGGAGGGAAGAGGGCTTTCTTT.

The chain employs TRBV27 and TRBJ1-1; 9 nucleotides agree with TRBD1. This CDR3 contains 12 residues. The V gene's germline CDR1 is MNHEY and CDR2 SMNVEV (reference sequence). CDR3 nucleotides: TGTGTTGAGGGACAGGGAACCACTGAAGCTTTCTTT. Its translation is CVEGQGTTEAFF.

The chain recombines TRBV2 with TRBJ1-2; D gene ambiguous. From germline, CDR1 is SNHLY and CDR2 FYNNEI. The CDR3 consists of 13 residues. V shed 3 bases and J shed 0 bases, with 5 bases lying between them. Here the CDR3 reads CASSEQANYGYTF. In DNA, the CDR3 is TGTGCCAGCAGTGAGCAGGCTAACTATGGCTACACCTTC.

V and J are TRBV2 and TRBJ2-5, with TRBD2 identical over 9 bases. Germline V lookup: CDR1 SNHLY, CDR2 FYNNEI. The CDR3 has 15 residues. Trimming took 4 bases from V and 5 from J; bases not matched to a gene: 8. DNA for the CDR3: TGTGCCAGCAGTGCCGAGCGGGGGGCCTGGGAGACCCAGTACTTC. Translated, it gives CASSAERGAWETQYF.

Only one count was recorded for this clone. This chain connects TRBV3-1 (or the pseudogene TRBV3-2) to TRBJ1-1; D is perhaps TRBD1 (6 bases). Trimming took off 5 bases at V and 0 bases at J, with 19 bases between the two ends. This CDR3 is 17 amino acids long. CDR1 LGHDT and CDR2 YNNKEL come from the germline V gene (reference sequence). CDR3 coding DNA: TGTGCCAGCAGCGCTTACAGGGCTGGTAGGATGAACACTGAAGCTTTCTTT. This encodes CASSAYRAGRMNTEAFF.

A note on this clone: Other DNA sequences within the sample encode an identical CDR3. The genes are TRBV5-5 and TRBJ1-5, with a tentative D call TRBD1 (6 bases). V lost 0 bases to trimming and J lost 4 bases, with 8 bases between them. Germline CDR1 reads SGHKS; CDR2 reads YYEKEE (reference sequence). The CDR3 is made up of 14 amino acids. The CDR3 sequence: CASSLAGENQPQHF. The DNA of the CDR3 is TGTGCCAGCAGCTTGGCAGGGGAGAATCAGCCCCAGCATTTT.

The genes are TRBV5-4 and TRBJ1-2, with 8 bases matching TRBD1. Losses at the gene ends were 2 bases for V and 6 bases for J; bases not matched to a gene: 9. Germline lookup yields CDR1 SGHNT and CDR2 YYREEE (reference sequence). The CDR3 spans 15 residues. In DNA form, the CDR3 reads TGTGCCAGCAGCTTAAAGACAGGGGTGGGGAATGGCTACACCTTC. Protein sequence: CASSLKTGVGNGYTF.

This clone occurred once. This chain connects TRBV5-1 to TRBJ1-1, with D perhaps matching TRBD1 (6 bases). The ends were cut back, 0 bases at V and 4 bases at J, with 10 bases in the middle. The CDR3 has 14 amino acids. Per the germline V gene, CDR1 is SGHRS and CDR2 is YFSETQ. CDR3 in DNA: TGCGCCAGCAGCTTGGATGGGGGCGGCACTGAAGCTTTCTTT. Its protein is CASSLDGGGTEAFF.

Only a few counts were recorded for this clone. CDR3 DNA: TGTGCCAGCAGTGAACAGATCAATCAGCCCCAGCATTTT. Translated, it gives CASSEQINQPQHF. The chain uses TRBV6-1 and TRBJ1-5, with D unresolved. CDR1 is MNHNS and CDR2 is SASEGT in the germline V gene. The CDR3 totals 13 residues. V lost 2 bases and J 3 bases, leaving 5 bases between the germline ends.

The chain links TRBV15 to TRBJ1-4; no firm D call. The CDR3 totals 15 residues. Trimming took 4 bases from V and 0 from J, leaving 9 bases between them. Germline CDR1 is LNHNV and CDR2 is YYDKDF (reference sequence). CDR3 loop: CATSNSPATNEKLFF. In DNA, the CDR3 is TGTGCCACCAGCAATTCGCCGGCAACTAATGAAAAACTGTTTTTT.

V and J are TRBV28 and TRBJ2-3, with TRBD1 matching 11 bases. There are 16 residues in the CDR3. With V trimmed by 1 base and J by 6 bases, 6 bases remained unmatched. Germline-derived CDR1 and CDR2 are MDHEN and SYDVKM. CDR3 loop: CASSLLGQGDADTQYF. Here the CDR3 DNA reads TGTGCCAGCAGTTTATTGGGACAGGGGGATGCGGATACGCAGTATTTT.